This T cell receptor beta chain is from a study of beta chain features in type 1 diabetes. Study-wide context: The number of sorted cells examined across all samples was roughly 100,000,000.

The entirety of the isolated RNA underwent reverse transcription, so expressed TCRB transcripts were sequenced. Here immunoSEQ multiplex PCR was the method, and the copy in TCRdb shows in-frame clones only, minus some. The sample lists under 800,000 clones, 15% to 19% occurring once. CDR3 size: 16 residues. CDR1 is SGHTA, CDR2 FQGTGA, per germline. Trimming took off 5 bases at V and 0 bases at J, with 13 bases between the two ends. The receptor was isolated from a man between 18 and 35 years old in good health. J is TRBJ2-2 and V is TRBV7-3, with a tentative D call TRBD1 (6 bases). What was sequenced was naive CD4+ T cells from blood. Written as DNA, the CDR3 is TGTGCCAGCAGCCCGGGACACAATACGAACACCGGGGAGCTGTTTTTT. Its translation: CASSPGHNTNTGELFF.